This T cell receptor (beta chain) was identified during a study of early T cells in non-severe SARS-CoV-2 infection. One entry per CDR3 protein, called by TCRdb with MiXCR from the 5' RACE reads. The table lists tens of thousands of distinct CDR3 sequences, about 4.8% of them singletons. The CDR3 extends over 15 amino acids. The trim removed 2 bases at V and 5 bases at J, leaving 4 bases unmatched. In germline, CDR1 is LNHDA, CDR2 SQIVND (reference sequence). The source of this sequence is an adult who was a healthcare worker with PCR-confirmed SARS-CoV-2 infection or an uninfected control (not recorded which). Material for sequencing was whole blood. V is TRBV19 and J is TRBJ2-1; 9 bases fit TRBD1. This chain's CDR3 is CASSIRGQGHNEQFF. In DNA form, the CDR3 reads TGTGCCAGTAGTATAAGGGGACAGGGCCACAATGAGCAGTTCTTC.